The sequence of this TCR beta chain was determined in a study of T-cell memory formation after mild COVID-19. TCRdb recomputed calls from the 5' RACE reads with MiXCR, one row per CDR3 protein. The sample shows fewer than 350,000 distinct CDR3 sequences, 15% of them seen only once. This clonotype was seen repeatedly, ten times or more. With 8 bases removed from V and 1 base from J, the gap between germline ends came to 12 bases. This CDR3 is 13 amino acids long. Germline V CDR1 and CDR2: SGHRS, YFSETQ. The source is a young man who had mild COVID-19 (a few samples of this study predate the infection). Cell type and time point are not known. The chain links TRBV5-1 to TRBJ2-5; maybe TRBD2 (6 bases). The sequenced material came from PBMCs or a T cell subset sorted from them (not recorded which). The CDR3, as DNA: TGCGCCAGTTCCAGGCGGGGCCAAGAGACCCAGTACTTC. This gives the protein CASSRRGQETQYF.